The clone carrying this TCR beta chain was seen at least ten times. What it binds is unknown. V was cut by 4 bases and J by 6 bases, with 10 bases left in between. The CDR3 runs 12 residues. CDR1 is SGHRS, CDR2 YFSETQ, per germline. This sample's TCRbeta library carried unique molecular identifier barcodes. TCRdb used MiXCR to reprocess the PCR reads, holding one entry per CDR3 protein. Of hundreds of thousands of distinct CDR3 sequences listed, roughly 10% are singletons. This sample is part of a study of T-cell reconstitution after alpha-beta-depleted transplantation in children. The study's findings and limits: Newly made T cells mostly supplied T-cell counts and diversity one year after transplant. Surviving recipient cells, namely T cells and thymic progenitors, were the source of high day-60 TCRbeta diversity in some patients. The study reportedly traced alpha-beta T cells about two months after transplant to several hundred expanded graft clones.

This chain links TRBV5-1 with TRBJ1-1, with D perhaps matching TRBD1 (5 bases). This TCR was sampled from a child in the first two years of life with acute myeloid leukemia, due to receive a stem cell transplant. This specimen consisted of PBMCs, obtained before TCRalphabeta/CD19-depleted stem cell transplant. CDR3 bases: TGCGCCAGCAGCCTTGGACATTCTGAAGCTTTCTTT. This translates into CASSLGHSEAFF.